A selection of T cell receptor beta chains follows, all from one sample in a study of T cell repertoires in cytomegalovirus infection. MiXCR was run by TCRdb on the reads, yielding one entry per CDR3 protein. The sample shows a few hundred thousand distinct CDR3 sequences, 15% to 20% of them seen only once. The source material was CD8+ T cells from PBMCs. These receptors came from a human donor in good health (CMV status not recorded). Some clones in this sample may be carry-over from other donors' samples. Each CDR3 is given with its conserved first and last residue. The order of the fields is D gene, clone size, CDR3 length, V gene, J gene, CDR3 DNA, CDR3 protein. D genes are given only for firm matches. For some rows the clone size is stated as once, few or many, or as a class when expanded; others skip it.

D: TRBD1; size: .; length: 17; V: TRBV19; J: TRBJ1-1; DNA: TGTGCCAGCCGTACCGGGACAGGGGATGAATCGGACACTGAAGCTTTCTTT; CDR3: CASRTGTGDESDTEAFF
D: TRBD1; size: many; length: 13; V: TRBV7-9; J: TRBJ1-1; DNA: TGTGCCAGCAGTCGAGGGACAGGGGCTAAGACTTTCTTT; CDR3: CASSRGTGAKTFF
D: .; size: .; length: 15; V: TRBV7-6; J: TRBJ2-1; DNA: TGTGCCAGCAGCTTAGTTCTTGGGCTAATCGATGAGCAGTTCTTC; CDR3: CASSLVLGLIDEQFF
D: .; size: few; length: 14; V: TRBV29-1; J: TRBJ1-2; DNA: TGCAGCGTTGAAGTTGAGGGCAGGGTGGACGGCTACACCTTC; CDR3: CSVEVEGRVDGYTF
D: TRBD2; size: many; length: 18; V: TRBV28; J: TRBJ2-3; DNA: TGTGCCAGCAGCGATCCGGGACTAGCGGGGCAAAGCACAGATACGCAGTATTTT; CDR3: CASSDPGLAGQSTDTQYF
D: .; size: few; length: 15; V: TRBV11-2; J: TRBJ1-1; DNA: TGTGCCAGCAGCCTGAACAGGGCTCTGAACACTGAAGCTTTCTTT; CDR3: CASSLNRALNTEAFF
D: TRBD1; size: .; length: 16; V: TRBV6-2/TRBV6-3; J: TRBJ2-3; DNA: TGTGCCAGCAGTTACCCGGACAGGGGTTCGGCAGATACGCAGTATTTT; CDR3: CASSYPDRGSADTQYF
D: TRBD1; size: .; length: 15; V: TRBV12-3/TRBV12-4; J: TRBJ2-5; DNA: TGTGCCAGCAGCAAAACCAGGGGGCTCTCGGAGACCCAGTACTTC; CDR3: CASSKTRGLSETQYF
D: .; size: few; length: 15; V: TRBV6-2/TRBV6-3; J: TRBJ2-3; DNA: TGTGCCAGCAGTTCTCCCCTCGATGACGCAGATACGCAGTATTTT; CDR3: CASSSPLDDADTQYF
D: TRBD1; size: few; length: 16; V: TRBV4-3; J: TRBJ2-1; DNA: TGCGCCAGCAGCCCGACAGGGTGGGGGTCCAACAATGAGCAGTTCTTC; CDR3: CASSPTGWGSNNEQFF
D: TRBD1; size: many; length: 16; V: TRBV6-6; J: TRBJ2-7; DNA: TGTGCCAGCAGTCAGCCCCCGGGACAGGCTACCTACGAGCAGTACTTC; CDR3: CASSQPPGQATYEQYF
D: .; size: .; length: 15; V: TRBV7-9; J: TRBJ2-7; DNA: TGTGCCAGCAGCCCTAGGCTTGAAGGTACCTACGAGCAGTACTTC; CDR3: CASSPRLEGTYEQYF
D: TRBD2; size: few; length: 14; V: TRBV2; J: TRBJ2-1; DNA: TGTGCCAGCAGTGAAGCTAGTAGCGGGAATGAGCAGTTCTTC; CDR3: CASSEASSGNEQFF
D: .; size: many; length: 12; V: TRBV7-8; J: TRBJ2-7; DNA: TGTGCCAGCAGCTTGACCTACTACGAGCAGTACTTC; CDR3: CASSLTYYEQYF